The T cell receptor (beta chain) under discussion was sequenced for a study of vaccination and CD4 T cells after COVID-19 (dated by TCRdb to 2022 to 2024). A note on the overall study: Convalescent patients had a positive SARS-CoV-2 result on nasal swab PCR, and of these patients, several had mild disease and one had severe disease. Overlapping spike peptide pools from SARS-CoV-2 and from the common cold coronaviruses HCoV-NL63, HCoV-OC43 and HCoV-229E were used as culture stimuli. In 10 COVID-19 convalescent patients and a handful of infection-naive healthy vaccine recipients, researchers compared the spike-specific CD4+ TCR repertoire from before mRNA vaccination with the repertoire from after. Post-COVID blood samples from convalescent patients were collected a median of about 110 days after diagnosis, with a range of roughly 35 to 170 days. Post-vaccine blood samples were taken a median of about 77 days after the second vaccine dose, with a range of roughly 14 to 250 days. In the convalescent cohort there were six males and four females, among whom were two Hispanic individuals, seven Caucasians, two Asians and one multiracial person. Control cultures used a CEFX viral epitope pool as positive control, an HIV-1 Nef peptide pool as negative control, or no peptide. Participants got two doses of the Pfizer-BioNTech BNT162b2 vaccine (n=8) or two doses of the Moderna mRNA-1273 vaccine (n=2). The paper's findings and limits, for the study overall: In convalescent patients, a median approximately 86% of post-vaccine SARS-CoV-2-reactive clones were detected only after vaccination, and vaccine-specific priming was suggested by this finding. Relatively few convalescent patients were included in the study, and early timepoints after natural infection were not analyzed. Nearly all vaccine-specific clones in convalescent patients (304 of 307) were mono-reactive for SARS-CoV-2 spike rather than cross-reactive with common cold coronaviruses. Although the median number of SARS-CoV-2-reactive clonotypes went up from roughly 23 after infection to some 40 after vaccination, the increase was not significant.

Libraries were constructed by PCR. TCR sequencing of DNA from cultured CD4+ T cells used the Oncomine TCR Beta short-read assay at the Johns Hopkins FTIC core. Genomic DNA was extracted from the cultured CD4+ T cells with the QIAamp micro DNA kit. Oncomine TCR Beta libraries from cultured CD4+ T cells were pooled with unique dual indexes and sequenced on an Illumina iSeq 100. On the authors' methods: Non-productive sequences were filtered out, and CDR3s that did not start with C, did not end with F or W, or were shorter than 7 amino acids were discarded. The MANAFEST web application was used to identify antigen-specific clonotypes by comparing peptide-stimulated wells against reference wells and other culture wells. To be called positive, a clone needed an FDR below 0.05, an odds ratio above 5, and a productive frequency above 0.1% in at least two of three replicate wells. A clonotype was classed as cross-reactive if the clonotype showed significant expansion both in SARS-CoV-2 spike wells and in at least one common cold coronavirus spike condition. Levenshtein distances (stringdist) and unrooted phylogenetic trees (ape) in R version 3.6.1 were used to assess CDR3 homology. TCRdb took the public reads, trimmed them with fastp at Q25, ran MiXCR for clone calling and kept in-frame beta chains. Rows with one shared CDR3 protein collapse into an entry with the most common genes and DNA. These V and J calls originate from TCRdb's pipeline instead of the authors' own analysis. Present in this sample are fewer than 7,500 distinct CDR3 sequences, around 63% of which were seen just once. The ten most abundant clones make up 30% to 40% of the sample.

The treatment or condition label on this specimen signifies: 10-day PBMC culture with coronavirus spike peptide pools or control peptides (ViraFEST assay). To expand antigen-specific T cells with peptide pools and then pick out the expanded clonotypes through TCR sequencing, the study relied on the ViraFEST assay. Positive SARS-CoV-2 PCR tests in the convalescent patients dated from March to December 2020, before Alpha, Beta and Delta variants emerged in the United States. Each well held 1.5 million to 2.5 million PBMCs cultured with approximately 10 ug/ml peptide pools in IMDM containing about 5% human AB serum and 9 to 10 IU/ml IL-2. Half of the culture medium was replaced with fresh IL-2-containing medium on days 3 and 7. After roughly 11 days of culture, CD4+ T cells were isolated by negative selection with the EasySep CD4+ T cell isolation kit. Ficoll-Paque Plus gradient centrifugation was used to isolate PBMCs from whole blood, and the isolated PBMCs were then either used fresh or cryopreserved at -140C. Triplicate wells were generally used for each culture condition.

V ends up 8 bases short and J 4 bases short, with an unmatched junction base count of 7. The CDR3, from cysteine to phenylalanine, totals 15 residues. The retained sequence is limited to the CDR3, 45 bases, with the frame set at the first base. CDR1 and CDR2 are read off the germline V gene (reference sequence) as MNHEY and SMNVEV. This clonotype was observed a few times. It has no known antigen specificity. Base qualities are missing; no much larger clone stands one base away. The rearranged segments are TRBV27 and TRBJ2-2, with 10 junctional bases fitting TRBD2. Input material: CD4+ T cells from blood, cultured in vitro. This clonotype originated in a human donor who had recovered from COVID-19. This receptor carries the CDR3 CASSGLADPTGELFF. At the DNA level, the sequence is TGTGCCAGCTCCGGACTAGCGGACCCCACCGGGGAGCTGTTTTTT.